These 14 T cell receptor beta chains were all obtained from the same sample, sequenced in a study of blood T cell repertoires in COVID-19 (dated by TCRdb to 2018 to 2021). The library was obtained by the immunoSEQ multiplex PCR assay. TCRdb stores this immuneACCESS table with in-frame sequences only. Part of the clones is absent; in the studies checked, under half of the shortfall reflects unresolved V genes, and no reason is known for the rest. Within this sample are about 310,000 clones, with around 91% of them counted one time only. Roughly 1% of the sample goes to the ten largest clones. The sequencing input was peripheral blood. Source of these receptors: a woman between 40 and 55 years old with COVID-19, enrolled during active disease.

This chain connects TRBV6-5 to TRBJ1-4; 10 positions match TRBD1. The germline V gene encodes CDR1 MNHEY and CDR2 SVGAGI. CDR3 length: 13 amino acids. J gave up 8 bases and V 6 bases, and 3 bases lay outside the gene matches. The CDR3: CASRTGGGEKLFF. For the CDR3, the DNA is TGTGCCAGCAGGACAGGGGGCGGGGAAAAACTGTTTTTT.

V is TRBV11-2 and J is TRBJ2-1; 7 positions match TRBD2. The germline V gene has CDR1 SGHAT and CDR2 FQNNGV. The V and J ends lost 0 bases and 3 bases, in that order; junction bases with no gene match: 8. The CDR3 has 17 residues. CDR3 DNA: TGTGCCAGCAGCTTAGAACCGGGACTACCCCTCTACAATGAGCAGTTCTTC. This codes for CASSLEPGLPLYNEQFF.

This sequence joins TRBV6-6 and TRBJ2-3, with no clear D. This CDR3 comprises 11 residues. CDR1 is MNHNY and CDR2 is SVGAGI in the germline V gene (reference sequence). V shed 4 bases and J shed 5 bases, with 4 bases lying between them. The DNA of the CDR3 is TGTGCCAGCAGTTCTATAGATACGCAGTATTTT. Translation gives CASSSIDTQYF.

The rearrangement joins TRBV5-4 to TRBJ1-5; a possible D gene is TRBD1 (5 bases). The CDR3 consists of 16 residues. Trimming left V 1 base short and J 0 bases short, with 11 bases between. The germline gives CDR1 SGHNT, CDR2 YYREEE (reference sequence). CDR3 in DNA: TGTGCCAGCAGCTTGAACGGGCAGGGTAGCAATCAGCCCCAGCATTTT. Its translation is CASSLNGQGSNQPQHF.

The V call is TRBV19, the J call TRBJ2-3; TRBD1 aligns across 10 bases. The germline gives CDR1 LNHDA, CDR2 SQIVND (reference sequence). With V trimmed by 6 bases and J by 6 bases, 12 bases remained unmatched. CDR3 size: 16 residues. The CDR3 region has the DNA TGTGCCAGTAGGGATGGACAGGGGGTTTGGGGGGATACGCAGTATTTT. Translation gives CASRDGQGVWGDTQYF.

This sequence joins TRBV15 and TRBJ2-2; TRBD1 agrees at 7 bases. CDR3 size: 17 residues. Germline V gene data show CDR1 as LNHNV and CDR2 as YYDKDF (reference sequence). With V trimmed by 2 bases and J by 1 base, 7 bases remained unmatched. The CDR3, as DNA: TGTGCCACCAGCAGAACCCTGACAGGGTGGAACACCGGGGAGCTGTTTTTT. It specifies CATSRTLTGWNTGELFF.

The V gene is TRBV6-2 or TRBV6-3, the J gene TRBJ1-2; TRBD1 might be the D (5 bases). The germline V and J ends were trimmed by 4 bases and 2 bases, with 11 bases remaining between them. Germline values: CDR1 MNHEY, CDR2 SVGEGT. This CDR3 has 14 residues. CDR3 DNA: TGTGCCAGCAGTTCGATGACAGCGAACTATGGCTACACCTTC. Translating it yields CASSSMTANYGYTF.

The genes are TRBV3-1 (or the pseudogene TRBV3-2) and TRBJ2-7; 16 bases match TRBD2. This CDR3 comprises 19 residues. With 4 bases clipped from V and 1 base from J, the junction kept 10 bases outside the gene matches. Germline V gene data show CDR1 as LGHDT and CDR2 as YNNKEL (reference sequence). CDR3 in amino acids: CASSPRGGLAGGRSYEQYF. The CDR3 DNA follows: TGTGCCAGCAGCCCCCGGGGGGGACTAGCGGGGGGGAGGTCCTACGAGCAGTACTTC.

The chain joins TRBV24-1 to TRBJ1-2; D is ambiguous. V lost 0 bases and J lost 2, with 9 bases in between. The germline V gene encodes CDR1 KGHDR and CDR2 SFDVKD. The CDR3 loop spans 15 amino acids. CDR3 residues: CATSDLRGNNYGYTF. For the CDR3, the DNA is TGTGCCACCAGTGATTTGCGTGGCAACAACTATGGCTACACCTTC.

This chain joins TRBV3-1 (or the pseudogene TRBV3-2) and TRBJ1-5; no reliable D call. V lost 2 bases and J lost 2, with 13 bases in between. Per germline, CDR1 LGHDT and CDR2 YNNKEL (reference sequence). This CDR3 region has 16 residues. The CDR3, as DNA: TGTGCCAGCAGCCAATCCTGGCGCGCGGGCAATCAGCCCCAGCATTTT. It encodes CASSQSWRAGNQPQHF.

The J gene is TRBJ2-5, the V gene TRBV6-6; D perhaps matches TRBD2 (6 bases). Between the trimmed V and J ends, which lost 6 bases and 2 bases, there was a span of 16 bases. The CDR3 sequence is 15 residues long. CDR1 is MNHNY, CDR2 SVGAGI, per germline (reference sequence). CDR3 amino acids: CASSFPGRGQETQYF. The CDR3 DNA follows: TGTGCCAGCAGCTTCCCCGGTCGGGGGCAAGAGACCCAGTACTTC.

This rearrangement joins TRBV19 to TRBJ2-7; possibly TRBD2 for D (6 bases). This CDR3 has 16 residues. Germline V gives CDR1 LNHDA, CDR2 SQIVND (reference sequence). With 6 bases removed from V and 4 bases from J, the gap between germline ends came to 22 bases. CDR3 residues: CASSPGWDSSGYEQYF. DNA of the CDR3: TGTGCCAGTAGCCCGGGGTGGGACTCCTCGGGGTACGAGCAGTACTTC.

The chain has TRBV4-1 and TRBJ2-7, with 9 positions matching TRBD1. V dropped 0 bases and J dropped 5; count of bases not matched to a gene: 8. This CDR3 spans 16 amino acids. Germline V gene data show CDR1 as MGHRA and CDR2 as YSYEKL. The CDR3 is CASSQERGTGKHEQYF. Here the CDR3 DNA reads TGCGCCAGCAGCCAAGAGAGAGGGACAGGGAAGCACGAGCAGTACTTC.

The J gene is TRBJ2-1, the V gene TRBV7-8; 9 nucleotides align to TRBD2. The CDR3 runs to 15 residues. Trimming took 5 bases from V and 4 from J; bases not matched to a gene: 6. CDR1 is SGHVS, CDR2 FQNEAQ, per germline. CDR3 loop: CASSPGTSNYNEQFF. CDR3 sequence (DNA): TGTGCCAGCAGCCCCGGGACTAGCAATTACAATGAGCAGTTCTTC.